The 9 T cell receptor beta chains given below trace back to one sample, sequenced in a study of molecular identifiers for immune sequencing clone quantification. MiXCR, applied by TCRdb to the PCR reads, yields one record per CDR3 protein. The table has about 630,000 distinct CDR3 sequences, 25% seen once. Sequenced: naive CD8+ T cells from blood, with Jurkat cell RNA spiked in. Stated subset: FACS-sorted CD8+CD4-CCR7+CD45RA+ naive T cells. The receptors shown here come from a human donor in good health. Some libraries in this study had Jurkat cell RNA spiked in.

A word on this clonotype: The junction departs from the called germline gene at one end, perhaps through a read error. Here the CDR3 reads CASGLENGRSNTIYF. Written as DNA, the CDR3 is TGTGCCAGCGGCTTAGAAAATGGCCGATCGAACACCATATATTTT. V usage is TRBV7-9 and J usage is TRBJ1-3; D is uncertain. CDR1 is SEHNR and CDR2 is FQNEAQ in the germline V gene (reference sequence). The CDR3 runs to 15 residues.

This clonotype has at least ten counts. The chain recombines TRBV13 with TRBJ2-5; weak D call: TRBD1 (6 bases). The CDR3 consists of 12 residues. Germline CDR1 and CDR2: PRHDT and FYEKMQ (reference sequence). Trimming shortened V by 6 bases and J by 2 bases, and 7 bases separated the two germline ends. The chain's CDR3 is CASSQGQETQYF. CDR3 coding DNA: TGTGCCAGCAGTCAGGGGCAAGAGACCCAGTACTTC. Together with reference TRBV13 and TRBJ2-5, the CDR3 gives the full variable domain: AAGVIQSPRHLIKEKRETATLKCYPIPRHDTVYWYQQGPGQDPQFLISFYEKMQSDKGSIPDRFSAQQFSDYHSELNMSSLELGDSALYFCASSQGQETQYFGPGTRLLVL.

Concerning this clonotype: No conserved phenylalanine or tryptophan is present at the end of the CDR3, so a read error is the likely explanation. This sequence joins TRBV15 and TRBJ1-5; no reliable D call. Trimming stripped 2 bases from V and 6 bases from J, with 11 bases between. This CDR3 has 14 amino acids. Germline V gene sequence: CDR1 LNHNV, CDR2 YYDKDF (reference sequence). CDR3 residues: CATSRLVVGQPQHS. In nucleotides, the CDR3 is TGTGCCACCAGCAGATTAGTAGTGGGTCAGCCCCAGCATTCT.

Turning to this clonotype: Possible read error: a much larger clone is one base away. The chain couples TRBV19 to TRBJ1-5; D is unclear. Per germline, CDR1 LNHDA and CDR2 SQIVND (reference sequence). CDR3 length: 14 amino acids. Trimming took off 9 bases at V and 2 bases at J, with 14 bases between the two ends. CDR3: CASWGWGCNQPQHF. In DNA form, the CDR3 reads TGTGCCAGCTGGGGTTGGGGTTGCAATCAGCCCCAGCATTTT.

This clonotype has only a few counts. This rearrangement joins TRBV12-5 to TRBJ1-1, with TRBD1 matching 9 bases. This CDR3 region has 17 residues. Germline loops: CDR1 LGHNT, CDR2 FRNRAP. V was clipped by 0 bases and J by 2 bases; unmatched bases: 7. The CDR3 DNA sequence: TGTGCTAGTGGTTTGGTGGGACAGGGAGGGATAAACACTGAAGCTTTCTTT. It is translated as CASGLVGQGGINTEAFF.

The rearrangement joins TRBV4-1 to TRBJ1-5; D perhaps matches TRBD1 (6 bases). V was shortened by 2 bases and J by 0 bases, with 14 bases between the two germline ends. The germline V gene has CDR1 MGHRA and CDR2 YSYEKL. The CDR3 extends over 17 amino acids. CDR3 DNA: TGCGCCAGCAGCCAATTGTGGACAGTAACTAGCAATCAGCCCCAGCATTTT. Its translation: CASSQLWTVTSNQPQHF.

About this clonotype itself: Being one base from a much bigger clone, this may be a read error. No conserved phenylalanine or tryptophan is present at the end of the CDR3, so a read error is the likely explanation. The chain carries TRBV5-3 and TRBJ2-3; 10 bases fit TRBD2. TRBV5-3 falls under the ORF class, with uncertain function. The CDR3 has 16 amino acids. CDR3 sequence reads: CASSSDPSGSTDTQYY. The DNA of the CDR3 is TGTGCCAGCAGCTCGGATCCTAGCGGGAGTACAGATACGCAGTATTAT.

As regards this clonotype: This sequence may be a read error, since a much larger clone differs from it by one base. The chain joins TRBV27 to TRBJ1-5, with 7 bases aligning to TRBD1. The better agreement between TRBJ2-3 and the DNA end casts doubt on the J call. The CDR3 is 13 residues long. Germline values: CDR1 MNHEY, CDR2 SMNVEV (reference sequence). The CDR3 nucleotides read TGTGCCAGCAGTCCACAGGGGAGTCAGCCCCAGTATTTT. Translating gives CASSPQGSQPQYF.

This clonotype was detected only a few times. The chain combines TRBV12-5 with TRBJ1-5, with D uncertain. V lost 5 bases to trimming and J lost 7 bases, with 12 bases between them. The CDR3 spans 13 residues. CDR1 and CDR2 from the germline V gene are LGHNT and FRNRAP. The CDR3 sequence: CASGGGLLQPQHF. The CDR3 DNA is TGTGCTAGTGGTGGCGGACTATTACAGCCCCAGCATTTT.